Each of the 23 T cell receptor beta chains below was sequenced from the same sample in a study of T-cell reconstitution after alpha-beta-depleted transplantation in children. It was with unique molecular identifiers that the TCRbeta library was prepared. TCRdb fed the PCR reads into MiXCR, producing one record per CDR3 protein. The table shows fewer than 700,000 distinct CDR3 sequences, with roughly 13% occurring only once. Source: PBMCs, mostly from graft donor cells, taken 360 days after TCRalphabeta/CD19-depleted stem cell transplant. Source of these receptors: a male patient younger than 18 who had a stem cell transplant for acute myeloid leukemia, so the T cells may come from the graft donor.

The sample holds many counts of this clonotype. The rearrangement links TRBV28 to TRBJ2-1; TRBD2 might be the D (6 bases). The V gene lost 5 bases and the J gene lost 4 bases, with 12 bases spanning the gap. The CDR3 spans 14 residues. Germline CDR1 is MDHEN and CDR2 is SYDVKM. CDR3 amino acids: CASSRGLQYNEQFF. The CDR3 DNA reads as TGTGCCAGCAGTCGGGGACTCCAGTACAATGAGCAGTTCTTC.

This clonotype has more than one count but fewer than ten. The chain employs TRBV9 and TRBJ1-5, with D possibly matching TRBD1 (5 bases). V gave up 0 bases and J gave up 6 bases, with 13 bases separating them. Germline lookup yields CDR1 SGDLS and CDR2 YYNGEE. This CDR3 region has 15 residues. CDR3 nucleotides: TGTGCCAGCAGCGTAGAAGGGTCCGGGGGTCAGCCCCAGCATTTT. It yields the protein CASSVEGSGGQPQHF. The full variable domain, with the rest looked up from reference TRBV9 and TRBJ1-5, is DSGVTQTPKHLITATGQRVTLRCSPRSGDLSVYWYQQSLDQGLQFLIQYYNGEERAKGNILERFSAQQFPDLHSELNLSSLELGDSALYFCASSVEGSGGQPQHFGDGTRLSIL.

The chain carries TRBV5-6 and TRBJ2-1; TRBD2 agrees at 7 bases. V gave up 1 base and J gave up 7 bases; unmatched junction bases: 5. CDR3 size: 14 residues. Germline lookup yields CDR1 SGHDT and CDR2 YYEEEE. Here the CDR3 reads CASSLLAALNEQFF. The CDR3 region has the DNA TGTGCCAGCAGCTTGCTAGCGGCTTTAAATGAGCAGTTCTTC.

The chain couples TRBV7-6 to TRBJ2-7; 12 positions match TRBD2. CDR3 length: 18 residues. The junction had 9 bases not matched to a gene; V was cut back by 3 bases and J by 0 bases. The germline V gene has CDR1 SGHVS and CDR2 FNYEAQ. CDR3: CASSFGTSGSMSSYEQYF. The DNA of the CDR3 is TGTGCCAGCAGCTTTGGGACTAGCGGGTCCATGAGCTCCTACGAGCAGTACTTC. The full variable domain, its missing parts supplied by reference TRBV7-6 and TRBJ2-7, is GAGVSQSPRYKVTKRGQDVALRCDPISGHVSLYWYRQALGQGPEFLTYFNYEAQQDKSGLPNDRFSAERPEGSISTLTIQRTEQRDSAMYRCASSFGTSGSMSSYEQYFGPGTRLTVT.

This sequence joins TRBV30 and TRBJ1-2, with D hard to call. CDR3 length: 14 residues. Germline assignment: CDR1 GTSNPN and CDR2 SVGIG (reference sequence). Trimming shortened V by 0 bases and J by 7 bases, and 15 bases separated the two germline ends. The CDR3 nucleotides are TGTGCCTGGAGTGTGAGGATATCTGGTGGTGGCTACACCTTC. The encoded protein is CAWSVRISGGGYTF.

This clonotype has at least ten counts. The rearrangement links TRBV20-1 to TRBJ2-4; D call uncertain. Germline CDR1 reads DFQATT; CDR2 reads SNEGSKA (reference sequence). Trimming took off 2 bases at V and 0 bases at J, with 14 bases between the two ends. The CDR3 runs to 16 residues. The CDR3 spells CSARQYQLLAKNIQYF. The CDR3 DNA sequence: TGCAGTGCTAGACAGTACCAATTACTAGCCAAAAACATTCAGTACTTC.

The genes are TRBV11-2 and TRBJ2-2; D not resolved. Germline assignment: CDR1 SGHAT and CDR2 FQNNGV. The CDR3 spans 19 residues. Trimming took 2 bases from V and 1 from J, leaving 20 bases between them. The CDR3 nucleotides are TGTGCCAGCAGCTTAAATGGGTTAACCGGGCCCCAGAACACCGGGGAGCTGTTTTTT. This gives the protein CASSLNGLTGPQNTGELFF.

This sequence joins TRBV25-1 and TRBJ2-2, with D possibly being TRBD2 (5 bases). Trimming took off 1 base at V and 4 bases at J, with 13 bases between the two ends. CDR3 length: 16 amino acids. CDR1 and CDR2 from the germline V gene are MGHDK and SYGVNS. CDR3 sequence reads: CASSEWAPRGTGELFF. DNA of the CDR3: TGTGCCAGCAGTGAATGGGCTCCCCGGGGCACCGGGGAGCTGTTTTTT.

This clonotype was found a few times. The chain recombines TRBV9 with TRBJ2-1; 8 nucleotides agree with TRBD2. The CDR3 runs 15 residues. CDR1 is SGDLS and CDR2 is YYNGEE in the germline V gene. V trimming: 3 bases; J trimming: 6 bases; junction bases outside the gene matches: 8. The CDR3 DNA reads TGTGCCAGCAGCGGGATCATAGCGGGAAGCAATGAGCAGTTCTTC. It translates to CASSGIIAGSNEQFF. Combining the CDR3 with reference TRBV9 and TRBJ2-1 gives the whole variable domain DSGVTQTPKHLITATGQRVTLRCSPRSGDLSVYWYQQSLDQGLQFLIQYYNGEERAKGNILERFSAQQFPDLHSELNLSSLELGDSALYFCASSGIIAGSNEQFFGPGTRLTVL.

This clonotype was detected a few times. This sequence joins TRBV29-1 and TRBJ2-7, with D perhaps TRBD2 (5 bases). This CDR3 contains 14 residues. Per the germline V gene, CDR1 is SQVTM and CDR2 is ANQGSEA. With 2 bases removed from V and 7 bases from J, the gap between germline ends came to 18 bases. CDR3 sequence reads: CSVEPRHQRGEQYF. The CDR3 region has the DNA TGCAGCGTTGAACCGAGACACCAGAGAGGGGAGCAGTACTTC.

There are a few counts of this clonotype. The chain combines TRBV7-3 with TRBJ2-5; TRBD2 matches 7 bases. The germline gives CDR1 SGHTA, CDR2 FQGTGA. The CDR3 sequence is 17 residues long. Unmatched junction bases numbered 17, after V lost 6 bases and J lost 4 bases. The chain's CDR3 is CASSSLPGLKGGETQYF. Written as DNA, the CDR3 is TGTGCCAGCAGTTCCCTACCGGGACTAAAGGGAGGAGAGACCCAGTACTTC.

V and J are TRBV28 and TRBJ1-4, with 8 nucleotides matching TRBD1. The CDR3 contains 15 residues. Germline values: CDR1 MDHEN, CDR2 SYDVKM. V trimming: 8 bases; J trimming: 8 bases; junction bases outside the gene matches: 13. CDR3 sequence: CASLSYRGGNEKLFF. In nucleotides, the CDR3 is TGTGCCAGCCTTTCCTACAGGGGGGGGAACGAAAAACTGTTTTTT.

This clonotype was detected only a few times. This chain links TRBV20-1 with TRBJ1-2, with D possibly matching TRBD1 (6 bases). V was trimmed by 0 bases and J by 4 bases, leaving 9 bases between them. CDR1 is DFQATT, CDR2 SNEGSKA, per germline (reference sequence). The CDR3 is 13 residues long. The CDR3 is CSAREGAPYGYTF. The CDR3 coding sequence is TGCAGTGCTAGAGAGGGGGCCCCCTATGGCTACACCTTC.

The chain carries TRBV12-3 or TRBV12-4 and TRBJ2-5; D not resolved. V shed 6 bases and J shed 2 bases, with 7 bases lying between them. The CDR3 loop spans 12 amino acids. CDR3 loop: CASSGEQETQYF. DNA for the CDR3: TGTGCCAGCAGCGGAGAACAAGAGACCCAGTACTTC.

The chain has TRBV21-1 and TRBJ2-1. TRBV21-1 is a documented pseudogene. The CDR3 spans 14 residues. The CDR3 nucleotides are TGTGCCAGCAGTGACAGGTGCTTTTACAATGAGCAGTTCTTC. This gives the protein CASSDRCFYNEQFF.

The V gene is TRBV19, the J gene TRBJ2-3; 10 bases match TRBD2. The V segment lost 4 bases and the J segment 7 bases; nucleotides outside the gene matches: 8. CDR1 and CDR2 (germline): LNHDA, SQIVND (reference sequence). The CDR3 is 15 amino acids. CDR3 nucleotide sequence: TGTGCCAGTAGTACCGTAGCGGGAGGCGTGAATACGCAGTATTTT. Translated: CASSTVAGGVNTQYF.

This clonotype came up many times. The chain joins TRBV4-3 to TRBJ2-1; no clear D gene. The V end lost 0 bases, the J end lost 0 bases, and 9 bases lay between the germline ends. Germline lookup yields CDR1 LGHNA and CDR2 YSLEER. The CDR3 contains 16 residues. CDR3 DNA: TGCGCCAGCAGCCAAGATCATGGGGTCTCCTACAATGAGCAGTTCTTC. Its translation is CASSQDHGVSYNEQFF.

In its sample, this clonotype was seen a few times. In DNA form, the CDR3 reads TGTGCCAGTGACGGGACGGGATCTCCGTCCTACGAGCAGTACTTC. It codes for CASDGTGSPSYEQYF. J is TRBJ2-7 and V is TRBV7-9, with D perhaps TRBD1 or TRBD2 (5 bases each). Trimming pared 9 bases from V and 1 base from J, leaving 19 bases between. There are 15 residues in the CDR3. Germline V gene lookup returns CDR1 SEHNR and CDR2 FQNEAQ (reference sequence).

The table lists this clonotype with a few counts. V usage is TRBV12-3 or TRBV12-4 and J usage is TRBJ2-7; D call uncertain. This CDR3 contains 16 residues. V lost 0 bases to trimming and J lost 0 bases, with 12 bases between them. In DNA, the CDR3 is TGTGCCAGCAGTTTAGCGCTTTCCGAAACCTCCTACGAGCAGTACTTC. Translating it yields CASSLALSETSYEQYF.

The V call is TRBV28, the J call TRBJ2-7, with 8 bases fitting TRBD1. This CDR3 has 15 residues. The V gene's germline CDR1 is MDHEN and CDR2 SYDVKM. The V gene end was trimmed by 8 bases and the J gene end by 0 bases; junction bases not matched to a gene: 9. The CDR3 loop is CASAFRDRTSYEQYF. The DNA of the CDR3 is TGTGCCAGCGCATTCCGGGACAGGACCTCCTACGAGCAGTACTTC.

A few counts support this clonotype. The CDR3 bases are TGTGCCAGCAGTGACAGGTTAACTAGCACAGATACGCAGTATTTT. Translated: CASSDRLTSTDTQYF. This chain links TRBV6-1 with TRBJ2-3; no reliable D call. This CDR3 region has 15 residues. The V gene's germline CDR1 is MNHNS and CDR2 SASEGT. With 3 bases removed from V and 0 bases from J, the gap between germline ends came to 10 bases.

This clonotype was observed a handful of times. J is TRBJ1-2 and V is TRBV12-3 or TRBV12-4, with D uncertain. The ends were cut back, 3 bases at V and 1 base at J, with 12 bases in the middle. This CDR3 spans 15 amino acids. The CDR3 coding sequence is TGTGCCAGCAGTTTTTCGGCAGTCCTTAACTATGGCTACACCTTC. Translation: CASSFSAVLNYGYTF.

The chain employs TRBV7-2 and TRBJ2-1; the match to TRBD2 covers 9 bases. The V gene end was trimmed by 5 bases and the J gene end by 3 bases; junction bases not matched to a gene: 5. The CDR3 runs to 15 residues. Germline V lookup: CDR1 SGHTA, CDR2 FQGNSA. The CDR3 region has the DNA TGTGCCAGCAGCGCGCGACTAGCGGACTACAATGAGCAGTTCTTC. The encoded protein is CASSARLADYNEQFF. The full variable domain, completed using reference TRBV7-2 and TRBJ2-1, is GAGVSQSPSNKVTEKGKDVELRCDPISGHTALYWYRQSLGQGLEFLIYFQGNSAPDKSGLPSDRFSAERTGGSVSTLTIQRTQQEDSAVYLCASSARLADYNEQFFGPGTRLTVL.